This T cell receptor beta chain came from a study of Tregs in tolerant kidney transplant recipients. Study results and limitations: Findings come from small patient numbers and require larger validation.

About this clone itself: The antigen remains undetermined.

Here immunoSEQ multiplex PCR was the method, and the copy in TCRdb shows in-frame clones only, minus some. This table holds about 73,000 clones, more than 95% found once. The V end was cut by 7 bases, the J end by 4 bases, with 16 bases between. Germline V CDR1 and CDR2: MNHEY, SVGAGI. This CDR3 is built from 14 residues. V gene TRBV6-5 combines with J gene TRBJ1-2, with unresolved D. The source material was CD4+ T cells from blood, sampled before the transplant. This clonotype was sampled from a human donor who received a combined kidney and bone marrow transplant. This CDR3 is CASKSDVRPYGYTF. As DNA, the CDR3 is TGTGCCAGCAAAAGCGACGTCAGACCCTATGGCTACACCTTC.